The 20 T cell receptor beta chains in this list originate from one sample, sequenced in a study of blood T cell repertoires in COVID-19. Data came from immunoSEQ multiplex PCR; TCRdb stores just in-frame clones and leaves some out. The sample records about 240,000 clones, roughly 90% being singletons. Specimen: peripheral blood. These receptors were taken from a man in his 60s who had recovered from COVID-19.

The V gene is TRBV10-3, the J gene TRBJ2-3; TRBD2 matches at 8 bases. The J segment lost 5 bases and the V segment lost 3 bases, leaving 7 bases of the junction unmatched. The CDR3 spans 15 residues. CDR1 ENHRY and CDR2 SYGVKD come from the germline V gene. Here the CDR3 reads CAISEWRGAGDTQYF. In DNA form, the CDR3 reads TGTGCCATCAGTGAATGGCGGGGGGCAGGAGATACGCAGTATTTT.

The V call is TRBV6-5, the J call TRBJ1-1; no clear D gene. Germline values: CDR1 MNHEY, CDR2 SVGAGI. This CDR3 region has 15 residues. V lost 5 bases and J lost 1, with 14 bases in between. The DNA of the CDR3 is TGTGCCAGCAGTCCTAAGGCATCGGGGAACACTGAAGCTTTCTTT. This codes for CASSPKASGNTEAFF.

The rearrangement uses TRBV2 and TRBJ1-1; D ambiguous. The CDR3 covers 11 residues. Germline V gives CDR1 SNHLY, CDR2 FYNNEI. V lost 10 bases and J 5 bases, leaving 11 bases between the germline ends. The CDR3 loop reads CATPRGTEAFF. For the CDR3, the DNA is TGTGCCACTCCTCGGGGTACTGAAGCTTTCTTT.

The chain employs TRBV3-1 (or the pseudogene TRBV3-2) and TRBJ2-2, with a possible D match to TRBD2 (6 bases). CDR1 and CDR2 (germline): LGHDT, YNNKEL (reference sequence). Between the trimmed V and J ends, which lost 4 bases and 0 bases, there was a span of 12 bases. The CDR3 totals 16 residues. The CDR3 region has the DNA TGTGCCAGCAGCCCGTCCACGGGAGCGAACACCGGGGAGCTGTTTTTT. It encodes CASSPSTGANTGELFF.

As regards this clone: This sample includes further DNA sequences coding for the same CDR3. The chain is built from TRBV9 and TRBJ1-2, with no clear D. This CDR3 contains 13 residues. The germline V and J ends were trimmed by 0 bases and 1 base, with 4 bases remaining between them. The germline CDR1 and CDR2 sequences are SGDLS and YYNGEE. The CDR3 region is CASSVDSNYGYTF. CDR3 bases: TGTGCCAGCAGCGTAGATAGTAACTATGGCTACACCTTC.

The CDR3 DNA reads as TGCAGTGCTAGTGGCGGCAATGAGCAGTTCTTC. This encodes CSASGGNEQFF. The gene calls are TRBV20-1 and TRBJ2-1; no clear D. Germline assignment: CDR1 DFQATT and CDR2 SNEGSKA (reference sequence). The CDR3 has 11 residues. V lost 3 bases, J lost 6 bases, and 6 bases lay in between.

This chain uses TRBV6-5 with TRBJ2-2, with 9 bases identical to TRBD1. The trim removed 4 bases at V and 7 bases at J, leaving 7 bases unmatched. Per the germline V gene, CDR1 is MNHEY and CDR2 is SVGAGI. This CDR3 is 15 amino acids long. CDR3 amino acids: CASSFGTGSIGELFF. CDR3 DNA: TGTGCCAGCAGTTTCGGGACAGGGTCGATCGGGGAGCTGTTTTTT.

The chain joins TRBV30 to TRBJ1-1; D possibly corresponds to TRBD1 (6 bases). The V gene lost 2 bases and the J gene lost 9 bases, with 16 bases spanning the gap. CDR1 is GTSNPN, CDR2 SVGIG, per germline (reference sequence). The CDR3 spans 13 residues. CDR3 in DNA: TGTGCCTGGAGTACAAACTCCGGGACACAAGCTTTCTTT. This translates into CAWSTNSGTQAFF. Looking up the rest from reference TRBV30 and TRBJ1-1 gives the full variable domain: SQTIHQWPATLVQPVGSPLSLECTVEGTSNPNLYWYRQAAGRGLQLLFYSVGIGQISSEVPQNLSASRPQDRQFILSSKKLLLSDSGFYLCAWSTNSGTQAFFGQGTRLTVV.

This chain connects TRBV5-1 to TRBJ2-7; maybe TRBD2 (6 bases). Germline V gives CDR1 SGHRS, CDR2 YFSETQ. The CDR3 is 14 residues long. The V gene lost 2 bases and the J gene lost 0 bases, with 9 bases spanning the gap. CDR3 sequence (DNA): TGCGCCAGCAGCTTCCGGGAGCTCTCCTACGAGCAGTACTTC. Amino acids: CASSFRELSYEQYF.

This chain joins TRBV10-2 and TRBJ2-6, with D uncertain. V was cut by 2 bases and J by 1 base, with 15 bases left in between. Germline V gene lookup returns CDR1 WSHSY and CDR2 SAAADI. This CDR3 comprises 18 residues. The CDR3 DNA reads TGCGCCAGCAGTGAGCCCCACTTACCCCAATCTGGGGCCAACGTCCTGACTTTC. Translation gives CASSEPHLPQSGANVLTF.

This clone appeared once. This chain connects TRBV19 to TRBJ1-2, with 10 bases aligning to TRBD1. This CDR3 is 17 amino acids long. Germline V lookup: CDR1 LNHDA, CDR2 SQIVND (reference sequence). J lost 7 bases, V lost 6 bases, and 17 bases had no gene match. CDR3: CASRNRGQGGLSGGYTF. In nucleotides, the CDR3 is TGTGCCAGTAGGAATCGAGGACAGGGGGGCCTCTCGGGTGGCTACACCTTC.

This chain links TRBV6-4 with TRBJ1-1; D not resolved. The CDR3 sequence is 15 residues long. V was cut by 3 bases and J by 4 bases, with 15 bases left in between. Germline-derived CDR1 and CDR2 are MRHNA and SNTAGT. CDR3 in DNA: TGTGCCAGCAGTGAAGGAAGAGGGAAGAGCACTGAAGCTTTCTTT. This encodes CASSEGRGKSTEAFF.

V is TRBV5-1 and J is TRBJ2-2, with 8 bases matching TRBD1. With 1 base clipped from V and 7 bases from J, the junction kept 6 bases outside the gene matches. In germline, CDR1 is SGHRS, CDR2 YFSETQ. The CDR3 has 15 amino acids. The CDR3 region is CASSLRTGKFGELFF. Written as DNA, the CDR3 is TGCGCCAGCAGCTTGAGGACAGGGAAGTTCGGGGAGCTGTTTTTT.

The chain has TRBV28 and TRBJ1-2; D not certain. Germline V gene sequence: CDR1 MDHEN, CDR2 SYDVKM. The CDR3 totals 13 residues. The V and J ends lost 6 bases and 2 bases respectively, with 10 bases between them. The CDR3 region has the DNA TGTGCCAGCAGCCCACAGAGAAACTATGGCTACACCTTC. This gives the protein CASSPQRNYGYTF.

This chain uses TRBV18 with TRBJ1-5, with D possibly being TRBD1 (5 bases). This CDR3 is built from 15 residues. V shed 4 bases and J shed 1 base, with 11 bases lying between them. Germline assignment: CDR1 KGHSH and CDR2 LQKENI. The CDR3 bases are TGTGCCAGCTCACGTCCAGGGCAGAGCAATCAGCCCCAGCATTTT. Its protein product is CASSRPGQSNQPQHF. Full variable domain (outside the CDR3, taken from reference TRBV18 and TRBJ1-5): NAGVMQNPRHLVRRRGQEARLRCSPMKGHSHVYWYRQLPEEGLKFMVYLQKENIIDESGMPKERFSAEFPKEGPSILRIQQVVRGDSAAYFCASSRPGQSNQPQHFGDGTRLSIL.

The chain is built from TRBV3-1 (or the pseudogene TRBV3-2) and TRBJ2-2; D is unclear. Per germline, CDR1 LGHDT and CDR2 YNNKEL (reference sequence). Trimming removed 6 bases from V and 1 base from J, with 3 bases in between. The length of the CDR3 is 12 residues. The CDR3 DNA follows: TGTGCCAGCAGTCAGAACACCGGGGAGCTGTTTTTT. It translates to CASSQNTGELFF.

The chain has TRBV5-1 and TRBJ2-5, with 7 bases lining up with TRBD2. V gave up 5 bases and J gave up 5 bases; unmatched junction bases: 12. Germline loops: CDR1 SGHRS, CDR2 YFSETQ. CDR3 size: 15 residues. CDR3 in amino acids: CASSKPRGVGETQYF. CDR3 nucleotide sequence: TGCGCCAGCAGTAAGCCACGGGGGGTAGGGGAGACCCAGTACTTC.

In this sample, this clone turned up once. V and J are TRBV6-5 and TRBJ1-4; D unclear. CDR1 and CDR2 (germline): MNHEY, SVGAGI. The CDR3 has 15 amino acids. Trimming took 8 bases from V and 3 from J, leaving 16 bases between them. DNA for the CDR3: TGTGCCAGCGGCCTTACCGGGATTTCTAATGAAAAACTGTTTTTT. It codes for CASGLTGISNEKLFF.

This clone was detected once. The chain is built from TRBV6-1 and TRBJ2-6; 8 positions agree with TRBD1. After removal of 3 bases from V and 3 bases from J, the junction contained 4 bases not matched to a gene. CDR1 and CDR2 from the germline V gene are MNHNS and SASEGT. This CDR3 contains 16 residues. DNA for the CDR3: TGTGCCAGCAGTGACCCAGGGGGCGTTGGGGCCAACGTCCTGACTTTC. This gives the protein CASSDPGGVGANVLTF.

The chain couples TRBV5-5 to TRBJ2-1; the match to TRBD1 covers 8 bases. V lost 4 bases, J lost 9 bases, and 12 bases stayed unmatched. Germline loops: CDR1 SGHKS, CDR2 YYEKEE (reference sequence). The CDR3 loop spans 15 amino acids. CDR3 sequence reads: CASSRTGRSDGEQFF. CDR3 coding DNA: TGTGCCAGCAGCCGGACAGGGCGCTCGGATGGTGAGCAGTTCTTC.